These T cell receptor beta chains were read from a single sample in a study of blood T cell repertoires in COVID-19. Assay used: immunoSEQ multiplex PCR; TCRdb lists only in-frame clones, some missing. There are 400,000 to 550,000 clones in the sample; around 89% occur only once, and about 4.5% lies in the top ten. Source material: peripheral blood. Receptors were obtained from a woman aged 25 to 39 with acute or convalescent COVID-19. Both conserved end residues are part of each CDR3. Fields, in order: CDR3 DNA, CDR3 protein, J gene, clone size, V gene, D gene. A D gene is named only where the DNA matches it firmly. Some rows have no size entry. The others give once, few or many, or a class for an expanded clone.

TGTGCCAGCTCACCACCAACGGGACAGGGGCACACAGATACGCAGTATTTT CASSPPTGQGHTDTQYF TRBJ2-3 NA TRBV18 TRBD1
TGCGCCAGCAGTAGCAGGGCAACTAATGAAAAACTGTTTTTT CASSSRATNEKLFF TRBJ1-4 NA TRBV5-1 NA
TGTGCCAGCAGCCAAGAGGAGCGAGGGGGCCCGAACTCCTACGAGCAGTACTTC CASSQEERGGPNSYEQYF TRBJ2-7 NA TRBV4-2 TRBD1
TGTGCCACCAGTGATCCAGGGGGATCCTACAATGAGCAGTTCTTC CATSDPGGSYNEQFF TRBJ2-1 NA TRBV24-1 TRBD1
TGTGCCTGGAGGATGCAGCGGGGGGGCTTCTACAATGAGCAGTTCTTC CAWRMQRGGFYNEQFF TRBJ2-1 NA TRBV30 TRBD2
TGTGCCAGCAGCCAAGAAACGAGGGCGGGGTCGTCCAAAAACATTCAGTACTTC CASSQETRAGSSKNIQYF TRBJ2-4 NA TRBV3-1/TRBV3-2 NA
TGTGCCACCCTTTGGACTAGCCTTACCGGGGAGCTGTTTTTT CATLWTSLTGELFF TRBJ2-2 NA TRBV6-4 TRBD2
TGTGCCAGCAGCTTAGGGGTAACAGGGTACGAGCAGTACTTC CASSLGVTGYEQYF TRBJ2-7 NA TRBV11-2 NA
TGCGCCAGCAGCCCTTCCGGGACAGCCTACGAGCAGTACTTC CASSPSGTAYEQYF TRBJ2-7 NA TRBV5-1 TRBD1
TGCGCCAGCAGCTTCAACAGGGGCTCGGACTATGGCTACACCTTC CASSFNRGSDYGYTF TRBJ1-2 NA TRBV5-1 TRBD1
TGTGCCAGCAGTCCCCTGGGGCCCGGGGAAAAACTGTTTTTT CASSPLGPGEKLFF TRBJ1-4 NA TRBV27 NA
TGTGCCAGCTCGTTAAGTTCCGGGACAGGGGGCGCCGAGCAGTACTTC CASSLSSGTGGAEQYF TRBJ2-7 NA TRBV18 TRBD1
TGTGCCAGCAGTGAAGACGGCAGCGCCTACACTGAAGCTTTCTTT CASSEDGSAYTEAFF TRBJ1-1 NA TRBV6-1 NA
TGTGCCAGCAGCCAACTCGGACTACCACTCACAGATACGCAGTATTTT CASSQLGLPLTDTQYF TRBJ2-3 NA TRBV3-1/TRBV3-2 NA
TGTGCCAGCAGCCCAAACCGGGGGGCCGTGGACAATGAGCAGTTCTTC CASSPNRGAVDNEQFF TRBJ2-1 NA TRBV5-4 NA
TGTGCCAGCAAGGAGGGGAATACCTATGGCTACACCTTC CASKEGNTYGYTF TRBJ1-2 NA TRBV2 NA
TGCAGCGTCCAGGGGCACCACGAGCAGTACTTC CSVQGHHEQYF TRBJ2-7 NA TRBV29-1 NA
TGTGCCACCAGCAGAGATCTGAGAGAGACCCAGTACTTC CATSRDLRETQYF TRBJ2-5 NA TRBV15 NA
TGCAGTGCTAGAGTCGACAGGGGGCAGTTCTTC CSARVDRGQFF TRBJ2-1 NA TRBV20-1 TRBD1
TGTGCCAGCAGCCCGACTAGTAGGTCTTACAATGAGCAGTTCTTC CASSPTSRSYNEQFF TRBJ2-1 many TRBV9 NA
TGTGCCACCCTAAGGGGAATTGAAGCTTTCTTT CATLRGIEAFF TRBJ1-1 NA TRBV6-5 NA
TGTGCCAGCAGTCCAGGACAGGGCCCTGCAACTAATGAAAAACTGTTTTTT CASSPGQGPATNEKLFF TRBJ1-4 NA TRBV6-6 TRBD1
TGTGCCAGCAGCTTGTTGGCTAGCGGGGGGGACAAAGAGACCCAGTACTTC CASSLLASGGDKETQYF TRBJ2-5 NA TRBV5-6 TRBD2
TGTGCCAGCAGCTTCGGTCTTTATAGCAATCAGCCCCAGCATTTT CASSFGLYSNQPQHF TRBJ1-5 NA TRBV5-6 NA
TGTGCCAGCAGTCCTGGAACGGGAAGTTATAATGAAAAACTGTTTTTT CASSPGTGSYNEKLFF TRBJ1-4 NA TRBV5-6 NA